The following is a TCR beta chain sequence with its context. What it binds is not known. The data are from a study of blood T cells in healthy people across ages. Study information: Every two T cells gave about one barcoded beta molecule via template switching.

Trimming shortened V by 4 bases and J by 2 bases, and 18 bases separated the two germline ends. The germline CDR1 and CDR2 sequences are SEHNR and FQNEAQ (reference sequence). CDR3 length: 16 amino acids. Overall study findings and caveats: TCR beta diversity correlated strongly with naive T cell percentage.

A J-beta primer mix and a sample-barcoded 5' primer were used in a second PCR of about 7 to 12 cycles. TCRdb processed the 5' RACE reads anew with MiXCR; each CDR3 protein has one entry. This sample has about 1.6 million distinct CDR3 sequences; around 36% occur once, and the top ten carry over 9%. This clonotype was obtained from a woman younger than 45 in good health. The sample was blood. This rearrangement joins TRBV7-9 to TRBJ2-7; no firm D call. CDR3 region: CASSYLGEDQTYEQYF. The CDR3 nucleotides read TGTGCCAGCAGCTATCTAGGCGAGGACCAAACCTACGAGCAGTACTTC.